Listed below are T cell receptor beta chains from one sample, sequenced in a study of monozygotic twins with inflammatory bowel disease. From the 5' RACE reads, TCRdb lists one entry per CDR3 protein and no DNA. This sample's table reports about 300,000 distinct CDR3 sequences. Sequenced sample: blood. These receptor sequences come from a human donor with ulcerative colitis or Crohn's disease, or a healthy co-twin of an affected twin (not recorded which). The CDR3 runs from the conserved cysteine through the conserved F or W.

V	J	CDR3
TRBV6-6	TRBJ2-1	CASSLGDNEQFF
TRBV18	TRBJ2-1	CASSLSSKTLSEQFF
TRBV18	TRBJ2-2	CASSPIHPSGRAGSSGELFF
TRBV5-5	TRBJ2-5	CASSFFGVRETQYF
TRBV12-3/TRBV12-4	TRBJ1-2	CASRFPGEFFYTF
TRBV20-1	TRBJ2-4	CSARDVGGKVKNIQYF
TRBV6-1	TRBJ1-5	CASSELSSWSNQPQHF
TRBV19	TRBJ2-7	CASSLDSNYEQYF
TRBV7-2	TRBJ1-3	CASSISGGIGNTIYF
TRBV7-7	TRBJ2-1	CASSLTLSSYNEQFF
TRBV5-1	TRBJ2-2	CASTTGANTGELFF
TRBV5-1	TRBJ2-3	CASSLGLVGTDTQYF
TRBV20-1	TRBJ2-1	CSASRLYNEQFF
TRBV19	TRBJ1-6	CASSIVSGTGRSPLHF
TRBV19	TRBJ2-3	CASSIASTTSGGTDTQYF
TRBV12-3/TRBV12-4	TRBJ2-2	CASSLGADWELFF
TRBV5-1	TRBJ1-4	CASKSAGGWREKLFF
TRBV20-1	TRBJ2-2	CSARDQDRPNTGELFF
TRBV4-3	TRBJ2-7	CASSQETGRYEQYF
TRBV3-1	TRBJ2-3	CASSYVGASTDTQYF
TRBV4-2	TRBJ1-1	CASSQYRGRNTEAFF
TRBV11-2	TRBJ2-1	CASSAQGGLYNEQFF
TRBV28	TRBJ2-2	CASSLLSVQAGELFF
TRBV5-1	TRBJ2-7	CASSATDYEQYF
TRBV18	TRBJ2-1	CASSPTAGGVNEQFF
TRBV20-1	TRBJ2-7	CSARDKDEQYF
TRBV7-3	TRBJ1-3	CASSISGTVGNTKYF
TRBV4-1	TRBJ2-2	CASSPRSNTGELFF
TRBV25-1	TRBJ2-5	CASLPDRGRETQYF
TRBV2	TRBJ1-4	CASSDQGGAKLFF
TRBV20-1	TRBJ2-5	CSADPLAGEGTQYF
TRBV12-3/TRBV12-4	TRBJ2-3	CASRLRGDTQYF
TRBV12-3/TRBV12-4	TRBJ2-2	CASSLGLAENTGELFF
TRBV19	TRBJ2-1	CASSIQAGSYNEQFF
TRBV5-1	TRBJ2-1	CASSLADRVPNEQFF
TRBV5-1	TRBJ2-2	CASSLLPLPGASNTGELFF
TRBV15	TRBJ2-6	CATSRAQGRGRGSPGANVLTF
TRBV7-2	TRBJ1-6	CASSRDYNSPLHF
TRBV28	TRBJ2-1	CASSLGGAVGSNEQFF